The clone carrying this T cell receptor (beta chain) has a handful of counts. Antigen: not known. V lost 3 bases to trimming and J lost 5 bases, with 10 bases between them. The V gene's germline CDR1 is MNHNS and CDR2 SASEGT. This CDR3 spans 13 amino acids. This sample is drawn from a study of graft-versus-host responses after intestinal transplantation. Graft specimens yielded both intraepithelial and lamina propria lymphocytes. Broader study findings: GvH clones detected in recipient marrow included some appearing first in ileum or blood.

Libraries were prepared by immunoSEQ multiplex PCR; TCRdb keeps only in-frame clonotypes and omits some of them. This sample carries about 4,400 clones, roughly 70% of them seen once, and the ten largest clones take roughly 8.4%. The input for sequencing was ileum tissue, taken 17 days after transplant. This TCR derives from a human patient who received an intestinal transplant, so some T cells may come from the graft donor. V is TRBV6-1 and J is TRBJ2-5; tentative D call: TRBD1 (5 bases). CDR3 region: CASSEDNSETQYF. The CDR3, as DNA: TGTGCCAGCAGTGAGGACAATAGCGAGACCCAGTACTTC.